The 25 T cell receptor beta chains below all came from one sample that was sequenced in a study of T cell changes during pregnancy in multiple sclerosis (dated by TCRdb to 2018 to 2020). Preparation of the library involved the immunoSEQ multiplex PCR assay. TCRdb mirrors the immuneACCESS table, restricted to in-frame sequences. Some clones are absent from its copies; in checked studies, under half trace to an unresolved V gene, and the reason for the others is unknown. The sample data list roughly 85,000 clones, and approximately 90% of these were observed just once. The ten largest clones take up approximately 2.4% of the sample. This material consisted of peripheral blood, taken in the first trimester of pregnancy. Receptor source: a female donor with multiple sclerosis, enrolled in a pregnancy study.

The chain uses TRBV6-1 and TRBJ2-5, with 7 bases that match TRBD1. Germline V gene lookup returns CDR1 MNHNS and CDR2 SASEGT. V trimming: 6 bases; J trimming: 2 bases; junction bases outside the gene matches: 6. This CDR3 contains 14 residues. Here the CDR3 DNA reads TGTGCCAGCAGGACAAGGGGGCGACAAGAGACCCAGTACTTC. Residues: CASRTRGRQETQYF.

The chain carries TRBV29-1 and TRBJ2-2, with D uncertain. Germline CDR1 reads SQVTM; CDR2 reads ANQGSEA. V was trimmed by 7 bases and J by 2 bases, leaving 11 bases between them. The CDR3 covers 13 residues. This chain's CDR3 is CSADRSNTGELFF. The CDR3 DNA reads TGCAGCGCTGACCGTTCCAACACCGGGGAGCTGTTTTTT.

The CDR3 DNA reads as TGTGCCAGCAGTCAAGGGACAGTATATGGCTACACCTTC. As protein: CASSQGTVYGYTF. The chain combines TRBV2 with TRBJ1-2, with 7 bases fitting TRBD1. This CDR3 spans 13 amino acids. Germline CDR1 and CDR2: SNHLY and FYNNEI. Trimming removed 5 bases from V and 5 bases from J; junction bases left unmatched: 5.

The chain carries TRBV23-1 and TRBJ2-1; 8 nucleotides line up with TRBD1. TRBV23-1 is designated an ORF whose function remains uncertain. This CDR3 region has 14 residues. V trimming: 7 bases; J trimming: 3 bases; junction bases outside the gene matches: 5. The CDR3 spells CASKGQDFYNEQFF. In DNA, the CDR3 is TGCGCCAGCAAGGGACAGGACTTCTACAATGAGCAGTTCTTC.

This rearrangement joins TRBV6-5 to TRBJ2-5, with a weak D call TRBD1 (6 bases). Germline assignment: CDR1 MNHEY and CDR2 SVGAGI. CDR3 size: 14 residues. Trimming shortened V by 9 bases and J by 4 bases, and 18 bases separated the two germline ends. The CDR3 DNA sequence: TGTGCCAGTGAACAATCAGGGGTAGGAGAGACCCAGTACTTC. Its translation is CASEQSGVGETQYF.

V gene TRBV28 combines with J gene TRBJ2-6, with D hard to call. CDR3 size: 16 residues. CDR1 MDHEN and CDR2 SYDVKM come from the germline V gene. Trimming removed 3 bases at V and 0 bases at J, with 9 bases between. The CDR3 DNA reads TGTGCCAGCAGTTTGGGTCAGGCCTCTGGGGCCAACGTCCTGACTTTC. It translates to CASSLGQASGANVLTF.

V gene TRBV6-6 combines with J gene TRBJ1-1; maybe TRBD1 (5 bases). CDR1 MNHNY and CDR2 SVGAGI come from the germline V gene (reference sequence). Trimming stripped 3 bases from V and 0 bases from J, with 8 bases between. This CDR3 has 14 amino acids. The CDR3 nucleotides read TGTGCCAGCAGTTATAGACAGCTGAACACTGAAGCTTTCTTT. Protein sequence: CASSYRQLNTEAFF.

J is TRBJ1-2 and V is TRBV4-3; 7 bases fit TRBD1. The V gene end was trimmed by 0 bases and the J gene end by 10 bases; junction bases not matched to a gene: 5. Germline CDR1 reads LGHNA; CDR2 reads YSLEER. This CDR3 has 13 residues. The CDR3 spells CASSQDRDSAYTF. The CDR3 DNA reads as TGCGCCAGCAGCCAAGACCGGGACAGCGCCTACACCTTC.

The V and J genes are TRBV19 and TRBJ1-5; 7 bases agree with TRBD1. With V trimmed by 5 bases and J by 7 bases, 8 bases remained unmatched. There are 14 residues in the CDR3. The germline gives CDR1 LNHDA, CDR2 SQIVND (reference sequence). The CDR3: CASSPLTGRQPQHF. The CDR3 bases are TGTGCCAGTAGTCCTCTGACAGGGAGGCAGCCCCAGCATTTT.

The sample holds one count of this clone. The chain combines TRBV10-3 with TRBJ2-1; TRBD1 matches 8 bases. The CDR3 covers 15 residues. V dropped 8 bases and J dropped 6; count of bases not matched to a gene: 12. CDR1 is ENHRY and CDR2 is SYGVKD in the germline V gene. CDR3 residues: CAISRGTGGGNEQFF. CDR3 nucleotide sequence: TGTGCCATCTCCCGGGGAACAGGGGGTGGCAATGAGCAGTTCTTC.

This clone was seen only once. The rearrangement uses TRBV5-1 and TRBJ2-7; 9 bases are shared with TRBD1. The ends lost 4 bases at V and 2 bases at J; junction bases unmatched: 4. Germline-derived CDR1 and CDR2 are SGHRS and YFSETQ. The length of the CDR3 is 14 residues. CDR3 coding DNA: TGCGCCAGCAGCCGGGACAGGGATACCTACGAGCAGTACTTC. Translated, it gives CASSRDRDTYEQYF. The whole variable domain, filled in from reference TRBV5-1 and TRBJ2-7, reads KAGVTQTPRYLIKTRGQQVTLSCSPISGHRSVSWYQQTPGQGLQFLFEYFSETQRNKGNFPGRFSGRQFSNSRSEMNVSTLELGDSALYLCASSRDRDTYEQYFGPGTRLTVT.

This chain connects TRBV7-8 to TRBJ2-5; D gene ambiguous. The tail of the sequence fits TRBJ2-7 better, so the J call may be wrong. The CDR3 covers 14 residues. The germline V gene has CDR1 SGHVS and CDR2 FQNEAQ. The CDR3 loop is CASSLAAFTYEQYF. CDR3 DNA: TGTGCCAGCAGCTTAGCCGCATTCACCTACGAGCAGTACTTC.

This chain uses TRBV7-2 with TRBJ2-3; 12 bases are shared with TRBD2. From germline, CDR1 is SGHTA and CDR2 FQGNSA. With V trimmed by 0 bases and J by 6 bases, 10 bases remained unmatched. This CDR3 is built from 18 residues. The CDR3 is CASSLAASGGAFPDTQYF. As DNA, the CDR3 is TGTGCCAGCAGCTTAGCGGCTAGCGGGGGGGCCTTTCCGGATACGCAGTATTTT.

This clone was seen a few times. This chain joins TRBV5-6 and TRBJ1-1; unclear D gene. V lost 2 bases to trimming and J lost 0 bases, with 5 bases between them. Per the germline V gene, CDR1 is SGHDT and CDR2 is YYEEEE. The CDR3 is 13 amino acids. The CDR3 loop reads CASSFRVNTEAFF. Here the CDR3 DNA reads TGTGCCAGCAGCTTCCGGGTGAACACTGAAGCTTTCTTT.

V is TRBV5-6 and J is TRBJ2-7; 10 positions agree with TRBD2. Germline trimming cut 7 bases from V and 7 bases from J; bases unmatched to any gene: 2. The CDR3 sequence is 11 residues long. CDR1 SGHDT and CDR2 YYEEEE come from the germline V gene. The CDR3 nucleotides are TGTGCCAGCGGACTAGCGGCTGAGCAGTACTTC. This gives the protein CASGLAAEQYF.

J is TRBJ1-4 and V is TRBV7-9, with 7 bases lining up with TRBD1. The germline CDR1 and CDR2 sequences are SEHNR and FQNEAQ (reference sequence). V was pared by 6 bases and J by 3 bases, with 7 bases of the junction left unmatched. The CDR3 sequence is 15 residues long. The CDR3 sequence is CASSRSDRPNEKLFF. The CDR3 nucleotides are TGTGCCAGCAGTAGGTCGGACAGGCCTAATGAAAAACTGTTTTTT.

J is TRBJ2-1 and V is TRBV5-1, with D unresolved. Per germline, CDR1 SGHRS and CDR2 YFSETQ. Trimming removed 5 bases at V and 7 bases at J, with 10 bases between. This CDR3 has 12 residues. CDR3 sequence (DNA): TGCGCCAGCAGGGAGAGAGTTAATGAGCAGTTCTTC. This translates into CASRERVNEQFF.

At least ten counts were recorded for this clone. V gene TRBV5-1 combines with J gene TRBJ2-1; TRBD2 agrees at 11 bases. The CDR3 sequence is 17 residues long. Unmatched junction bases numbered 8, after V lost 0 bases and J lost 6 bases. CDR1 and CDR2 from the germline V gene are SGHRS and YFSETQ. This CDR3 is CASSLARDSGGANEQFF. The CDR3 DNA sequence: TGCGCCAGCAGCTTGGCCAGGGATAGCGGGGGGGCCAATGAGCAGTTCTTC.

This chain joins TRBV28 and TRBJ2-7, with 7 positions matching TRBD1. The germline V gene encodes CDR1 MDHEN and CDR2 SYDVKM. The CDR3 loop spans 14 amino acids. V lost 6 bases, J lost 6 bases, and 11 bases stayed unmatched. CDR3 amino acids: CASRYTRTGGEQYF. Here the CDR3 DNA reads TGTGCCAGCAGGTATACCCGGACAGGAGGCGAGCAGTACTTC.

The chain has TRBV2 and TRBJ1-2, with TRBD1 matching over 9 bases. The CDR3 extends over 12 amino acids. CDR1 and CDR2 from the germline V gene are SNHLY and FYNNEI. The trim removed 6 bases at V and 6 bases at J, leaving 2 bases unmatched. CDR3 DNA: TGTGCCAGCAGGGACAGGGGTAATGGCTACACCTTC. This gives the protein CASRDRGNGYTF.

This clone was observed once. The chain links TRBV2 to TRBJ1-1; D may be TRBD1 (6 bases). Germline V gene lookup returns CDR1 SNHLY and CDR2 FYNNEI. This CDR3 contains 13 residues. Between the trimmed V and J ends, which lost 5 bases and 1 base, there was a span of 8 bases. For the CDR3, the DNA is TGTGCCAGCAGTATAGGGGGGAACACTGAAGCTTTCTTT. It translates to CASSIGGNTEAFF.

The chain has TRBV7-2 and TRBJ2-7; D is possibly TRBD2 (6 bases). Per the germline V gene, CDR1 is SGHTA and CDR2 is FQGNSA. V was cut by 5 bases and J by 3 bases, with 8 bases left in between. This CDR3 has 12 residues. This chain's CDR3 is CASSRDFYEQYF. CDR3 bases: TGTGCCAGCAGCCGGGACTTCTACGAGCAGTACTTC.

The V and J genes are TRBV18 and TRBJ2-7; tentative D call: TRBD1 (6 bases). This CDR3 spans 16 amino acids. The germline V gene encodes CDR1 KGHSH and CDR2 LQKENI. V lost 1 base, J lost 5 bases, and 18 bases lay in between. The CDR3 DNA is TGTGCCAGCTCACCACTTCCAGCGGACAGATCCAACGAGCAGTACTTC. Translating gives CASSPLPADRSNEQYF.

The V call is TRBV9, the J call TRBJ2-1, with 10 bases aligning to TRBD2. V lost 3 bases and J lost 10; bases outside the gene matches: 10. The CDR3 covers 15 residues. Germline V gene data show CDR1 as SGDLS and CDR2 as YYNGEE. CDR3 protein: CASSGGGLASREQFF. CDR3 in DNA: TGTGCCAGCAGCGGGGGGGGACTAGCGTCGCGGGAGCAGTTCTTC.

J is TRBJ2-2 and V is TRBV7-3, with 10 bases aligning to TRBD1. J gave up 4 bases and V 4 bases, and 9 bases lay outside the gene matches. Germline CDR1 is SGHTA and CDR2 is FQGTGA. CDR3 size: 17 residues. CDR3 nucleotides: TGTGCCAGCAGCTCTACCGGGACAGGGGTTCGCACCGGGGAGCTGTTTTTT. The encoded protein is CASSSTGTGVRTGELFF.